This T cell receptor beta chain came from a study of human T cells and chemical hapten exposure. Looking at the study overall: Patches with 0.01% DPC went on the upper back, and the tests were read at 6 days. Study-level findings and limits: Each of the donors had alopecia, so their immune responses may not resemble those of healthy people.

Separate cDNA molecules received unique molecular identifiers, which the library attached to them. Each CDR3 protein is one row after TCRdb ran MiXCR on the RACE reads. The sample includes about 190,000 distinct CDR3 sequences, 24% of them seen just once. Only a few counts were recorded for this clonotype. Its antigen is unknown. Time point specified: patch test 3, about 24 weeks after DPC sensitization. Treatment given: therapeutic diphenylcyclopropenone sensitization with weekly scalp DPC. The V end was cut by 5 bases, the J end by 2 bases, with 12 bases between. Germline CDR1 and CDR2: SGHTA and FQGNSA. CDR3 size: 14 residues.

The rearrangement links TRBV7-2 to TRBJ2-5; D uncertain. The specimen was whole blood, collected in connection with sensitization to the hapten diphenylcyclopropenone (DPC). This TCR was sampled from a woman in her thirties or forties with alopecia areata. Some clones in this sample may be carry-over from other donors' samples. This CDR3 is CASSPGSFQETQYF. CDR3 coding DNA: TGTGCCAGCAGCCCCGGTAGCTTTCAAGAGACCCAGTACTTC. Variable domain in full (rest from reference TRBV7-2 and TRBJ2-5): GAGVSQSPSNKVTEKGKDVELRCDPISGHTALYWYRQSLGQGLEFLIYFQGNSAPDKSGLPSDRFSAERTGGSVSTLTIQRTQQEDSAVYLCASSPGSFQETQYFGPGTRLLVL.